This T cell receptor beta chain was sequenced in a study of spatial heterogeneity in lung cancer. TCRdb redid the calling of the 5' RACE reads with MiXCR, one entry per CDR3 protein. The sample yields about 17,000 distinct CDR3 sequences, over 20% seen once. This clonotype has ten or more counts. Time point in this sample: sample taken at primary tumor resection. Material for sequencing was whole RNA from tumor, nontumor lung or frozen PBMC, left unsorted. Patients with untreated early-stage non-small cell lung cancer, numbering approximately 79, were the donors. The CDR3 consists of 15 residues. Trimming pared 4 bases from V and 9 bases from J, leaving 18 bases between. CDR1 is MDHEN, CDR2 SYDVKM, per germline.

The chain employs TRBV28 and TRBJ2-2, with D perhaps matching TRBD1 or TRBD2 (5 bases each). This sequence was found in a female donor with early-stage non-small cell lung cancer. Sequenced here: PBMCs, sampled at surgery. CDR3 nucleotides: TGTGCCAGCAGTTCCCCGGCGAGGGACCCGCGGGAGCTGTTTTTT. Translated, it gives CASSSPARDPRELFF. The variable domain in full, with the rest retrieved from reference TRBV28 and TRBJ2-2, is DVKVTQSSRYLVKRTGEKVFLECVQDMDHENMFWYRQDPGLGLRLIYFSYDVKMKEKGDIPEGYSVSREKKERFSLILESASTNQTSMYLCASSSPARDPRELFFGEGSRLTVL.